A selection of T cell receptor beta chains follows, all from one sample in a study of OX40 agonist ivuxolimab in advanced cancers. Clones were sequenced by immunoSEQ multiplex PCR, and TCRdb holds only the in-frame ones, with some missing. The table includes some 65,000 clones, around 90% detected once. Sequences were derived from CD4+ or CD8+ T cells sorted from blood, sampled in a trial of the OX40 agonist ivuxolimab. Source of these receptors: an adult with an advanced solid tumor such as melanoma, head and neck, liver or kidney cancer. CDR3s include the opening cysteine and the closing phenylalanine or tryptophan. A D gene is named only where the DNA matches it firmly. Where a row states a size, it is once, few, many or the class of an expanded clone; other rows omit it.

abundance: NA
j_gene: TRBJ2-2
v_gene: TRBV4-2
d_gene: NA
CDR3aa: CASSQAENTGELFF
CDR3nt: TGTGCCAGCAGCCAAGCTGAAAACACCGGGGAGCTGTTTTTT

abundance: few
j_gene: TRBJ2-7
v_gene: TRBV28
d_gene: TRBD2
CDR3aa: CASSFSLAGLSYEQYF
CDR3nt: TGTGCCAGCAGTTTCTCCCTAGCGGGGCTCTCCTACGAGCAGTACTTC

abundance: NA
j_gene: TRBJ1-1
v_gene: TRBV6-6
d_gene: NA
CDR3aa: CASSPAQNTEAFF
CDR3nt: TGTGCCAGCTCCCCCGCACAGAACACTGAAGCTTTCTTT

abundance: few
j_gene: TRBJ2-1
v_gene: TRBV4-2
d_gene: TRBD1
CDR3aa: CASSSGGQVINEQFF
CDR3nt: TGTGCCAGCAGCTCCGGAGGACAGGTCATCAATGAGCAGTTCTTC

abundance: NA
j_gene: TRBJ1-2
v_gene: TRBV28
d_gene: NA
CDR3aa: CASQPSGGSNYGYTF
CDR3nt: TGTGCCAGCCAACCATCCGGGGGATCTAACTATGGCTACACCTTC

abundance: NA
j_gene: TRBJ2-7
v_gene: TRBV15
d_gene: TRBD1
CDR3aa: CATSRPDGTGYEQYF
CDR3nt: TGTGCCACCAGCAGACCGGATGGGACAGGGTACGAGCAGTACTTC

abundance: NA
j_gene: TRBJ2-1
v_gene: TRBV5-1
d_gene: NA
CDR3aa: CASSSRTGKGEQFF
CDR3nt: TGCGCCAGCAGCTCGCGAACAGGAAAAGGTGAGCAGTTCTTC

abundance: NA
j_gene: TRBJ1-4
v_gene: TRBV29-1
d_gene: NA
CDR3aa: CSVRTVAATNEKLFF
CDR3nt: TGCAGCGTCCGAACCGTGGCCGCAACTAATGAAAAACTGTTTTTT

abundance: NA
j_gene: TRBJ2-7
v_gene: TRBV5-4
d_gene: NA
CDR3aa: CASSSRDTESYEQYF
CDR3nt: TGTGCCAGCAGCTCCCGGGACACGGAATCCTACGAGCAGTACTTC

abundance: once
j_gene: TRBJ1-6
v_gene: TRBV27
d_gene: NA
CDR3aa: CASSFGRGSPLHF
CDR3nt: TGTGCCAGCAGTTTTGGGAGAGGGTCACCCCTCCACTTT

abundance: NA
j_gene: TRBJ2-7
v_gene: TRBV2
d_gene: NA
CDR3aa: CASSEFAAEQYF
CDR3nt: TGTGCCAGCAGTGAGTTTGCAGCCGAGCAGTACTTC

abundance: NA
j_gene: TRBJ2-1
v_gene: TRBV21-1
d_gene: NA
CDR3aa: CASSRQRVGARERGEQFF
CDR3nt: TGTGCCAGCAGCCGACAGCGAGTAGGAGCGAGGGAGAGGGGTGAGCAGTTCTTC

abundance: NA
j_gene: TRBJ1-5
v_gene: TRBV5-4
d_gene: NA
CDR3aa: CASSSDTDQPQHF
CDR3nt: TGTGCCAGCAGCTCTGACACCGATCAGCCCCAGCATTTT

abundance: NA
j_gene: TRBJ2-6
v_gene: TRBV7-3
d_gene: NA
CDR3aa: CASSFTGANVLTF
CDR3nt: TGTGCCAGCAGCTTTACCGGGGCCAACGTCCTGACTTTC

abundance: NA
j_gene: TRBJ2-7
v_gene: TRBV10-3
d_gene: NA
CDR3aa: CATGPQPYEQYF
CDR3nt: TGTGCCACAGGACCTCAACCCTACGAGCAGTACTTC

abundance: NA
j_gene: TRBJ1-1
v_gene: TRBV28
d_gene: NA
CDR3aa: CASSLFGGKAFF
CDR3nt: TGTGCCAGCAGTTTATTCGGGGGAAAAGCTTTCTTT

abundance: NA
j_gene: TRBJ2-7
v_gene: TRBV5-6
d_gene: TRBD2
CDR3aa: CASSLGWTSGFQYF
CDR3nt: TGTGCCAGCAGCTTGGGTTGGACTAGCGGGTTCCAGTACTTC

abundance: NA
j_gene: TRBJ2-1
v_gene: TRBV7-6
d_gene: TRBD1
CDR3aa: CASSLPLQGNEQFF
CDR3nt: TGTGCCAGCAGCTTACCTCTACAGGGGAATGAGCAGTTCTTC

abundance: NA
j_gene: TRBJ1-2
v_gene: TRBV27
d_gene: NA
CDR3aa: CASSLEGQANYGYTF
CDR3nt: TGTGCCAGCAGTTTAGAAGGACAAGCTAACTATGGCTACACCTTC

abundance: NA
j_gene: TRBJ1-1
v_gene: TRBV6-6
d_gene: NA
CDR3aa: CASSYSRKNTEAFF
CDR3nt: TGTGCCAGCAGTTACTCGAGGAAGAACACTGAAGCTTTCTTT

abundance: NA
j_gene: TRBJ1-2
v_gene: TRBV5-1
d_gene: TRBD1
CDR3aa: CASSFDREGGYTF
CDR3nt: TGCGCCAGCAGCTTTGACAGGGAGGGTGGCTACACCTTC

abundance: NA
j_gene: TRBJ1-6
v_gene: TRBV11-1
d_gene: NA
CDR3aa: CASSLGRNNSPLHF
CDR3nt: TGTGCCAGCAGCCTCGGACGGAATAATTCACCCCTCCACTTT

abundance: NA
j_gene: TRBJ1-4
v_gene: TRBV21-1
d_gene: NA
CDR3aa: CASSKTGQGTNEKLFF
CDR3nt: TGTGCCAGCAGCAAAACGGGACAGGGAACTAATGAAAAACTGTTTTTT

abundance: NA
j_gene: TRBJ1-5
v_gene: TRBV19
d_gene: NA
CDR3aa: CASGIQPQHF
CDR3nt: TGTGCCAGTGGCATACAGCCCCAGCATTTT

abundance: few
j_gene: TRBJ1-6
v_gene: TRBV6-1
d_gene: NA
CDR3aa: CASSLQNSPLHF
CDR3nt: TGTGCCAGCAGCTTGCAGAATTCACCCCTCCACTTT

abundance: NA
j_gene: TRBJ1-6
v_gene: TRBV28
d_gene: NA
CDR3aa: CASSSAGIVNSPLHF
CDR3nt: TGTGCCAGCAGTTCCGCCGGGATCGTGAATTCACCCCTCCACTTT

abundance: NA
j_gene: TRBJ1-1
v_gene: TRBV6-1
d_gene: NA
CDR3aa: CASSESRYTEAFF
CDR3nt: TGTGCCAGCAGTGAAAGTAGGTACACTGAAGCTTTCTTT

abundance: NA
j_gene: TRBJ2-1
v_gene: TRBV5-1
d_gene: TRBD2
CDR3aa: CASSFSRLAGYNEQFF
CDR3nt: TGCGCCAGCAGCTTTTCGCGACTAGCGGGGTACAATGAGCAGTTCTTC

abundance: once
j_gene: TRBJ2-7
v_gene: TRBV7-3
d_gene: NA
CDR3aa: CASSLQPSITYEQYF
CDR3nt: TGTGCCAGCAGCTTACAGCCATCCATTACCTACGAGCAGTACTTC

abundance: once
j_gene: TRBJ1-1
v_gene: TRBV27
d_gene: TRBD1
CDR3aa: CASSNRGTNTEAFF
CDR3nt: TGTGCCAGCAGTAACAGGGGGACGAACACTGAAGCTTTCTTT

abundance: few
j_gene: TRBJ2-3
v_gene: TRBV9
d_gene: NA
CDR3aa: CASSETGDTQYF
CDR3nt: TGTGCCAGCAGCGAGACGGGAGATACGCAGTATTTT

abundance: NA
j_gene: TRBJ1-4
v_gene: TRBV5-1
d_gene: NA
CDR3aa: CASSLLGSAGPEGGKLFF
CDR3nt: TGCGCCAGCAGCTTGTTAGGTTCGGCAGGCCCCGAGGGGGGAAAACTGTTTTTT

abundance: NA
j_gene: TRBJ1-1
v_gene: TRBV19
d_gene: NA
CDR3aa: CASSISEMNTEAFF
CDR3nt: TGTGCCAGTAGTATTTCAGAAATGAACACTGAAGCTTTCTTT

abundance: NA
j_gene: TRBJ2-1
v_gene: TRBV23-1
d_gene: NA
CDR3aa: CASSQSGRTYNEQFF
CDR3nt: TGCGCCAGCAGTCAATCGGGAAGAACCTACAATGAGCAGTTCTTC

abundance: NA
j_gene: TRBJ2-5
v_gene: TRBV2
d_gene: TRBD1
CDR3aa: CASSVGQVGQETQYF
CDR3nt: TGTGCCAGCAGTGTTGGACAGGTGGGGCAAGAGACCCAGTACTTC

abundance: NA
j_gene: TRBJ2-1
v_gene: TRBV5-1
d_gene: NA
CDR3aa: CASRLVGGTGNEQFF
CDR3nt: TGCGCCAGCAGATTGGTTGGGGGTACCGGCAATGAGCAGTTCTTC

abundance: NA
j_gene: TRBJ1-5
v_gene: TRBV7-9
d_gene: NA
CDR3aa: CASSSPGPHNQPQHF
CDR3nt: TGTGCCAGCAGCTCGCCCGGGCCGCATAATCAGCCCCAGCATTTT